These 30 T cell receptor beta chains originate from one sample sequenced in a study of blood T cells in healthy people across ages. For the second PCR, which ran for about 7 to 11 cycles, a sample-barcoded 5' primer and a J-beta primer mix were used. TCRdb ran MiXCR on the 5' RACE reads and lists one entry per CDR3 protein. The table includes 500,000 to 550,000 distinct CDR3 sequences, around 24% detected once. These data also featured in a second study, about T cells of mothers and their children.

Material for sequencing was blood. Receptors were obtained from a boy between 10 and 17 years old in good health.

CDR3 residues: CASSRVKGEGAGVNEQFF. CDR3 sequence (DNA): TGCGCCAGCAGCCGAGTTAAGGGGGAAGGGGCTGGGGTCAATGAGCAGTTCTTC. V is TRBV4-1 and J is TRBJ2-1, with a possible D match to TRBD1 (6 bases). Per germline, CDR1 MGHRA and CDR2 YSYEKL. V dropped 4 bases and J dropped 6 bases, with 25 bases sitting between them. The length of the CDR3 is 18 residues.

The rearrangement uses TRBV30 and TRBJ1-1; TRBD1 might be the D (6 bases). V was cut by 0 bases and J by 11 bases, with 13 bases left in between. Germline V gives CDR1 GTSNPN, CDR2 SVGIG (reference sequence). This CDR3 comprises 12 residues. CDR3 region: CAWSVPGTRAFF. DNA of the CDR3: TGTGCCTGGAGTGTACCGGGGACAAGGGCTTTCTTT.

This clonotype was picked up a small number of times. This chain joins TRBV12-3 or TRBV12-4 and TRBJ1-1; D uncertain. The V gene lost 1 base and the J gene lost 3 bases, with 6 bases spanning the gap. CDR3 length equals 13 residues. The CDR3 DNA reads as TGTGCCAGCAGTTTAGAGCTGGACACTGAAGCTTTCTTT. It encodes CASSLELDTEAFF.

The table lists this clonotype with many counts. The chain combines TRBV7-9 with TRBJ1-4; D unclear. The CDR3 is made up of 12 amino acids. CDR1 SEHNR and CDR2 FQNEAQ come from the germline V gene (reference sequence). V was cut by 3 bases and J by 5 bases, with 4 bases left in between. CDR3: CASSLFNEKLFF. Written as DNA, the CDR3 is TGTGCCAGCAGCTTGTTCAATGAAAAACTGTTTTTT.

There are a few counts of this clonotype. The genes are TRBV4-1 and TRBJ2-5; tentative D call: TRBD1 (5 bases). The germline CDR1 and CDR2 sequences are MGHRA and YSYEKL. The CDR3 has 15 amino acids. Trimming took 0 bases from V and 4 from J, leaving 12 bases between them. The DNA for the CDR3 is TGCGCCAGCAGCCAAGAAGACAGAAGACGAGAGACCCAGTACTTC. Translation: CASSQEDRRRETQYF.

Turning to this clonotype: Mismatch with germline at one junction end may stem from a read error. The chain recombines TRBV6-2 or TRBV6-3 with TRBJ1-2; no clear D gene. The CDR3 runs to 12 residues. Germline CDR1 reads MNHEY; CDR2 reads SVGEGT. The CDR3 loop reads CASSRIYYGYTF. CDR3 nucleotides: TGTGCCAGCTCCAGGATATACTACGGCTACACCTTC.

V and J are TRBV27 and TRBJ2-7; 7 bases are a match to TRBD2. This CDR3 has 15 residues. V was clipped by 0 bases and J by 2 bases; unmatched bases: 4. Germline V lookup: CDR1 MNHEY, CDR2 SMNVEV (reference sequence). CDR3 DNA: TGTGCCAGCAGTTTATCGGCGGGGGTCGCCTACGAGCAGTACTTC. Translated: CASSLSAGVAYEQYF.

This clonotype occurred a few times. Mismatch with germline at one junction end may stem from a read error. V and J are TRBV9 and TRBJ2-2; 8 nucleotides agree with TRBD1. Germline loops: CDR1 SGDLS, CDR2 YYNGEE. The CDR3 loop spans 15 amino acids. The CDR3 region has the DNA TGCGCCAGCAGCGCTCAGACAGGGGACACCGGGGAGCTGTTTTTT. This translates into CASSAQTGDTGELFF.

The chain has TRBV20-1 and TRBJ2-7, with D unresolved. CDR1 and CDR2 from the germline V gene are DFQATT and SNEGSKA (reference sequence). Trimming took off 4 bases at V and 0 bases at J, with 16 bases between the two ends. CDR3 size: 15 residues. CDR3 amino acids: CSANLPPTSSYEQYF. CDR3 nucleotide sequence: TGCAGTGCTAATCTACCCCCGACGAGCTCCTACGAGCAGTACTTC.

The chain couples TRBV5-1 to TRBJ2-7; 7 positions match TRBD2. Germline CDR1 reads SGHRS; CDR2 reads YFSETQ. This CDR3 spans 15 amino acids. The J segment lost 6 bases and the V segment lost 4 bases, leaving 13 bases of the junction unmatched. The CDR3 DNA follows: TGCGCCAGCAGCGTCGTGGCCGGACTAGTTAGCGAGCAGTACTTC. Its protein is CASSVVAGLVSEQYF.

The genes are TRBV7-9 and TRBJ1-1; 8 bases agree with TRBD1. V gave up 4 bases and J gave up 0 bases; unmatched junction bases: 4. Germline CDR1 SEHNR, CDR2 FQNEAQ (reference sequence). The CDR3 runs to 15 residues. The CDR3 DNA reads as TGTGCCAGCAGCTCACAGACAGGGGTGAACACTGAAGCTTTCTTT. This encodes CASSSQTGVNTEAFF. Variable domain in full (rest from reference TRBV7-9 and TRBJ1-1): DTGVSQNPRHKITKRGQNVTFRCDPISEHNRLYWYRQTLGQGPEFLTYFQNEAQLEKSRLLSDRFSAERPKGSFSTLEIQRTEQGDSAMYLCASSSQTGVNTEAFFGQGTRLTVV.

CDR3 nucleotide sequence: TGCAGTGCTAGAGCCTCATACACAGGGGAGGAAGAGACCCAGTACTTC. Translation gives CSARASYTGEEETQYF. The chain employs TRBV20-1 and TRBJ2-5; D perhaps matches TRBD1 (7 bases). The CDR3 is made up of 16 amino acids. The ends were cut back, 1 base at V and 3 bases at J, with 18 bases in the middle. CDR1 is DFQATT, CDR2 SNEGSKA, per germline (reference sequence).

This clonotype was recorded a few times. This chain links TRBV5-1 with TRBJ2-7, with 7 bases lining up with TRBD1. Germline V gives CDR1 SGHRS, CDR2 YFSETQ. This CDR3 comprises 12 residues. The V and J ends lost 3 bases and 9 bases, in that order; junction bases with no gene match: 6. The CDR3 loop reads CASSSGTDGQYF. The CDR3 DNA reads as TGCGCCAGCAGCTCAGGGACAGATGGGCAGTACTTC.

This clonotype appeared a few times. The rearrangement joins TRBV12-3 or TRBV12-4 to TRBJ2-1, with D perhaps TRBD1 or TRBD2 (8 bases each). Trimming took off 5 bases at V and 7 bases at J, with 21 bases between the two ends. The CDR3 is 16 residues long. This chain's CDR3 is CASSPRGRGVPNEQFF. CDR3 in DNA: TGTGCCAGCAGTCCCAGGGGGCGGGGGGTACCGAATGAGCAGTTCTTC.

This clonotype was seen a handful of times. The rearrangement joins TRBV27 to TRBJ1-6; possible D gene TRBD1, 5 bases. The CDR3 consists of 16 residues. Deletions cut 8 bases from V and 6 bases from J, with 20 bases between. Germline CDR1 reads MNHEY; CDR2 reads SMNVEV (reference sequence). CDR3 residues: CASARDGGPANSPLHF. The CDR3 nucleotides read TGTGCCAGCGCCAGGGATGGGGGTCCGGCTAATTCACCCCTCCACTTT.

The chain employs TRBV20-1 and TRBJ2-1; 8 nucleotides line up with TRBD2. The closer fit of TRBJ2-5 to the DNA end suggests the J call may be wrong. From germline, CDR1 is DFQATT and CDR2 SNEGSKA (reference sequence). The CDR3 spans 18 residues. For the CDR3, the DNA is TGCAGTGCTAGTCCTGTGGGTGTAGCGGGGATCCCAAGGAAGACCCAGTACTTC. The encoded protein is CSASPVGVAGIPRKTQYF.

As regards this clonotype: Being one base from a much bigger clone, this may be a read error. V is TRBV7-9 and J is TRBJ1-1, with unresolved D. The CDR3 contains 14 residues. V gave up 4 bases and J gave up 6 bases, with 15 bases separating them. From germline, CDR1 is SEHNR and CDR2 FQNEAQ (reference sequence). CDR3 sequence: CASSSQRGRAEAFF. In nucleotides, the CDR3 is TGTGCCAGCAGCTCTCAGAGAGGGCGCGCTGAAGCTTTCTTT.

V and J are TRBV29-1 and TRBJ2-5; possible D gene TRBD1, 6 bases. Matching the DNA end better, TRBJ2-1 makes the J call doubtful. CDR1 and CDR2 from the germline V gene are SQVTM and ANQGSEA. CDR3 size: 12 residues. The CDR3 nucleotides read TGCAGCGTTGGAACAGGGATCGATGAGCAGTTCTTC. It codes for CSVGTGIDEQFF.

This clonotype was counted only a few times. V usage is TRBV28 and J usage is TRBJ2-7; 8 bases agree with TRBD1. V lost 4 bases and J lost 3; bases outside the gene matches: 5. The CDR3 has 14 residues. Germline V gives CDR1 MDHEN, CDR2 SYDVKM. CDR3 protein: CASSSDREGYEQYF. The DNA of the CDR3 is TGTGCCAGCAGTTCGGACAGGGAAGGCTACGAGCAGTACTTC.

The rearrangement joins TRBV5-1 to TRBJ1-2; unclear D gene. The CDR3 sequence is 13 residues long. Germline lookup yields CDR1 SGHRS and CDR2 YFSETQ. Trimming stripped 9 bases from V and 3 bases from J, with 15 bases between. The CDR3 region is CATTRELHYGYTF. CDR3 sequence (DNA): TGCGCCACCACAAGAGAGCTTCACTATGGCTACACCTTC.

The chain is built from TRBV27 and TRBJ2-7; 8 nucleotides match TRBD2. The V and J ends lost 5 bases and 5 bases, in that order; junction bases with no gene match: 11. CDR1 MNHEY and CDR2 SMNVEV come from the germline V gene (reference sequence). The CDR3 loop spans 15 amino acids. CDR3 protein: CASSPAYGRVNEQYF. The DNA for the CDR3 is TGTGCCAGCAGTCCCGCCTACGGGAGGGTCAACGAGCAGTACTTC.

This clonotype turned up a few times. The V call is TRBV18, the J call TRBJ2-6, with D maybe TRBD2 (5 bases). Germline loops: CDR1 KGHSH, CDR2 LQKENI. The CDR3 totals 18 residues. V lost 6 bases and J 0 bases, leaving 18 bases between the germline ends. The CDR3 sequence is CASSTKSGLRSGANVLTF. CDR3 in DNA: TGTGCCAGCTCCACCAAGTCAGGACTTCGCTCTGGGGCCAACGTCCTGACTTTC.

The sample holds a few counts of this clonotype. The chain carries TRBV18 and TRBJ1-3; 8 positions agree with TRBD1. CDR3 length: 15 residues. V gave up 6 bases and J gave up 2 bases; unmatched junction bases: 6. Germline V gene sequence: CDR1 KGHSH, CDR2 LQKENI. The CDR3 nucleotides are TGTGCCAGCTCGCAACCGGGACAGGCTGGAAACACCATATATTTT. This translates into CASSQPGQAGNTIYF.

V is TRBV20-1 and J is TRBJ1-5; TRBD1 is a possible D gene (5 bases). There are 13 residues in the CDR3. Germline assignment: CDR1 DFQATT and CDR2 SNEGSKA (reference sequence). Trimming stripped 6 bases from V and 1 base from J, with 10 bases between. CDR3 protein: CSALTESNQPQHF. The CDR3, as DNA: TGCAGTGCCCTGACAGAGAGCAATCAGCCCCAGCATTTT.

This clonotype turned up a few times. CDR3 bases: TGCGCCAGCAGCCGAAGGGCAGAAAAACTGTTTTTT. This translates into CASSRRAEKLFF. The rearrangement links TRBV4-3 to TRBJ1-4; D gene ambiguous. V was pared by 4 bases and J by 8 bases, with 8 bases between. The V gene's germline CDR1 is LGHNA and CDR2 YSLEER. The CDR3 is 12 amino acids.

V gene TRBV7-8 combines with J gene TRBJ2-5, with D tentatively TRBD1 or TRBD2 (6 bases each). The J call is in doubt because the DNA end fits TRBJ2-1 better. The CDR3 extends over 15 amino acids. Germline lookup yields CDR1 SGHVS and CDR2 FQNEAQ. This chain's CDR3 is CASSFGDSGAGEQFF. CDR3 bases: TGTGCCAGCAGCTTCGGGGACTCAGGGGCTGGGGAGCAGTTCTTC.

The chain is built from TRBV9 and TRBJ2-1; no reliable D call. V dropped 4 bases and J dropped 0 bases, with 8 bases sitting between them. The CDR3 consists of 14 residues. Germline CDR1 SGDLS, CDR2 YYNGEE. CDR3 loop: CASSQETSYNEQFF. In nucleotides, the CDR3 is TGTGCCAGCAGCCAGGAGACCTCCTACAATGAGCAGTTCTTC.

The gene calls are TRBV2 and TRBJ1-4; a possible D gene is TRBD1 (6 bases). The germline gives CDR1 SNHLY, CDR2 FYNNEI. This CDR3 has 16 residues. Trimming shortened V by 3 bases and J by 7 bases, and 18 bases separated the two germline ends. CDR3 coding DNA: TGTGCCAGCAGTGATGAGAGTATGGGACATAGTGAAAAACTGTTTTTT. This gives the protein CASSDESMGHSEKLFF.

In its sample, this clonotype was seen a few times. The chain links TRBV7-2 to TRBJ1-4; D not certain. Germline V gene data show CDR1 as SGHTA and CDR2 as FQGNSA. This CDR3 has 14 amino acids. Trimming removed 5 bases from V and 8 bases from J, with 15 bases in between. For the CDR3, the DNA is TGTGCCAGCAGCACCCAACCAGGTCGGGAAAAACTGTTTTTT. Amino acids: CASSTQPGREKLFF.

This clonotype was picked up a small number of times. The rearrangement links TRBV24-1 to TRBJ1-4; the D gene is possibly TRBD1 (5 bases). V was shortened by 4 bases and J by 8 bases, with 16 bases between the two germline ends. The CDR3 is 15 amino acids. From germline, CDR1 is KGHDR and CDR2 SFDVKD. The chain's CDR3 is CATSEPRGRREKLFF. CDR3 nucleotides: TGTGCCACCAGTGAGCCCCGGGGCCGACGGGAAAAACTGTTTTTT.